The sample holds many counts of the clone carrying this T cell receptor beta chain. The antigen remains unidentified. Read coverage stops 3 residues before the CDR3 terminus; the germline J gene supplies the remainder. The source of the sample is a study of T cell clonality in common variable immunodeficiency. The ends lost 5 bases at V and 4 bases at J; junction bases unmatched: 3. The CDR3 totals 13 residues. From germline, CDR1 is GTSNPN and CDR2 SVGIG (reference sequence). Clones were read by immunoSEQ multiplex PCR, and TCRdb kept only the in-frame ones, dropping some. This sample comprises around 40,000 clones, none seen once only. General study results and limits: Patient heterogeneity in the CVID cohort limited correlations between repertoire features and clinical complications. Reportedly, TCR beta sequences from common variable immunodeficiency showed fewer deletions and N-nucleotide insertions. Fewer TCRbeta clones were shared among CVID subjects than controls.

J is TRBJ2-1 and V is TRBV30, with 9 bases fitting TRBD2. Sequenced: peripheral blood mononuclear cells. The source is a human donor with common variable immunodeficiency. Incomplete CDR3 DNA: TGTGCCTGGGTCCTAGCGGGATACAATGAG. Residues: CAWVLAGYNE. From start to end, the CDR3 is CAWVLAGYNEQFF.